Below, one TCR beta chain is given with its context. Its antigen is not known. The data stem from a study of tumour-infiltrating T cells in Burkitt lymphoma. About the study: Productive clonality predicted overall and progression-free survival. Study outcomes and limitations: Public clonotypes, several, appeared across numerous Burkitt lymphoma patients.

This CDR3 comprises 18 residues. With V trimmed by 5 bases and J by 0 bases, 12 bases remained unmatched. CDR1 is SEHNR and CDR2 is FQNEAQ in the germline V gene (reference sequence). Some clones are missing from TCRdb's copy, which holds only in-frame ones; the method was immunoSEQ multiplex PCR. The table includes a few thousand clones, 11% to 15% detected once. The TCR sequence derives from a human donor with Burkitt lymphoma. The chain links TRBV7-9 to TRBJ2-1; TRBD1 agrees at 8 bases. The sequenced sample consisted of tumor tissue. DNA of the CDR3: TGTGCCAGCAGCCCTCCAGCTGGGGACAGGAACTCCTACAATGAGCAGTTCTTC. Amino acids: CASSPPAGDRNSYNEQFF.